The 26 T cell receptor beta chains presented below share a single source sample, sequenced in a study of identifying expanded T cells in peripheral blood (dated by TCRdb to about 2019). Receptors were amplified or captured by the immunoSEQ multiplex PCR assay. What TCRdb holds here is the immuneACCESS table cut down to in-frame rearrangements. Part of the clones is not present; checked against another copy, under half of the missing clones reflect an unresolved V gene, and the others are unexplained. The sample yields some 78,000 clones; around 90% were counted once. The top ten hold 19% of the sample. The source material was blood. These receptors were obtained from a person aged 18 to 70 in good health.

The rearrangement uses TRBV13 and TRBJ2-5; no clear D. The CDR3 is 13 residues long. The ends were cut back, 5 bases at V and 3 bases at J, with 10 bases in the middle. CDR1 is PRHDT, CDR2 FYEKMQ, per germline (reference sequence). The CDR3 sequence: CASSMRAEETQYF. The CDR3 nucleotides read TGTGCCAGCAGCATGCGCGCCGAAGAGACCCAGTACTTC.

This clone was counted a single time. This chain uses TRBV5-1 with TRBJ1-5; no clear D gene. This CDR3 comprises 15 residues. Per germline, CDR1 SGHRS and CDR2 YFSETQ. V lost 3 bases, J lost 1 base, and 11 bases lay in between. The CDR3 region has the DNA TGCGCCAGCAGCTACGAGGATCCGAGCAATCAGCCCCAGCATTTT. Its protein product is CASSYEDPSNQPQHF.

V is TRBV28 and J is TRBJ2-3; no clear D. Germline assignment: CDR1 MDHEN and CDR2 SYDVKM. The CDR3 sequence is 12 residues long. V was shortened by 5 bases and J by 13 bases, with 16 bases between the two germline ends. The CDR3 DNA reads as TGTGCCAGCAGTCCTGGTCGGCAGTATGAGTATTTT. Residues: CASSPGRQYEYF.

This chain uses TRBV7-9 with TRBJ1-4; D is undetermined. Germline V gives CDR1 SEHNR, CDR2 FQNEAQ (reference sequence). V was trimmed by 2 bases and J by 4 bases, leaving 5 bases between them. This CDR3 region has 13 residues. CDR3 sequence (DNA): TGTGCCAGCAGCTTAAAATTTAATGAAAAACTGTTTTTT. It translates to CASSLKFNEKLFF.

The chain is built from TRBV27 and TRBJ1-6; tentative D call: TRBD1 (6 bases). The germline V and J ends were trimmed by 2 bases and 9 bases, with 11 bases remaining between them. The CDR3 runs 14 residues. The V gene's germline CDR1 is MNHEY and CDR2 SMNVEV (reference sequence). The CDR3 is CASSLRQVGSPLHF. The CDR3, as DNA: TGTGCCAGCAGTTTACGACAGGTCGGTTCACCCCTCCACTTT.

The V call is TRBV21-1, the J call TRBJ1-2. TRBV21-1 corresponds to a pseudogene. The CDR3 length is 17 residues. The CDR3 reads CASSRTGEGWPNYGYTF. DNA for the CDR3: TGTGCCAGCAGCAGAACAGGAGAGGGGTGGCCTAACTATGGCTACACCTTC.

The J gene is TRBJ1-5, the V gene TRBV7-9; 7 bases are a match to TRBD1. The CDR3 has 14 residues. V shed 5 bases, J shed 6 bases, and the junction held 7 bases outside the gene matches. Germline V gives CDR1 SEHNR, CDR2 FQNEAQ (reference sequence). Here the CDR3 DNA reads TGTGCCAGCAGCGGTCGACAGGGTGGTCAGCCCCAGCATTTT. It specifies CASSGRQGGQPQHF.

The chain carries TRBV13 and TRBJ2-1, with D unresolved. CDR3 size: 12 residues. Deletions cut 5 bases from V and 5 bases from J, with 7 bases between. Germline assignment: CDR1 PRHDT and CDR2 FYEKMQ (reference sequence). The DNA of the CDR3 is TGTGCCAGCAGCCTGAGCCACAATGAGCAGTTCTTC. Encoded protein: CASSLSHNEQFF.

The chain joins TRBV5-4 to TRBJ1-2; D is uncertain. CDR1 and CDR2 (germline): SGHNT, YYREEE (reference sequence). This CDR3 is built from 18 residues. V lost 5 bases to trimming and J lost 3 bases, with 26 bases between them. CDR3 in amino acids: CASSSTEGEAFPDYGYTF. CDR3 coding DNA: TGTGCCAGCAGTTCAACGGAAGGTGAGGCTTTTCCGGACTATGGCTACACCTTC. Supplemented by reference TRBV5-4 and TRBJ1-2, the full variable domain reads ETGVTQSPTHLIKTRGQQVTLRCSSQSGHNTVSWYQQALGQGPQFIFQYYREEENGRGNFPPRFSGLQFPNYSSELNVNALELDDSALYLCASSSTEGEAFPDYGYTFGSGTRLTVV.

J is TRBJ1-6 and V is TRBV28; 7 positions match TRBD1. The CDR3 has 14 residues. Germline trimming cut 2 bases from V and 9 bases from J; bases unmatched to any gene: 4. Per the germline V gene, CDR1 is MDHEN and CDR2 is SYDVKM. CDR3 DNA sequence: TGTGCCAGCAGTTTAAAGGGGGCGGGTTCACCCCTCCACTTT. Translation gives CASSLKGAGSPLHF. The full variable domain, completed using reference TRBV28 and TRBJ1-6, is DVKVTQSSRYLVKRTGEKVFLECVQDMDHENMFWYRQDPGLGLRLIYFSYDVKMKEKGDIPEGYSVSREKKERFSLILESASTNQTSMYLCASSLKGAGSPLHFGNGTRLTVT.

V gene TRBV28 combines with J gene TRBJ1-2, with TRBD1 matching 9 bases. The CDR3 length is 16 residues. V shed 1 base, J shed 6 bases, and the junction held 9 bases outside the gene matches. Looked up from germline, CDR1 is MDHEN and CDR2 is SYDVKM. CDR3 DNA: TGTGCCAGCAGTTTATCCCAGACAGGGGGACGGGATGGCTACACCTTC. Translating it yields CASSLSQTGGRDGYTF.

The chain combines TRBV28 with TRBJ2-7, with 8 bases identical to TRBD1. The junction had 12 bases not matched to a gene; V was cut back by 6 bases and J by 5 bases. This CDR3 spans 15 amino acids. The germline CDR1 and CDR2 sequences are MDHEN and SYDVKM. This CDR3 is CASRTTGVWRNEQYF. The CDR3 region has the DNA TGTGCCAGCAGAACGACAGGGGTCTGGCGCAACGAGCAGTACTTC.

The genes are TRBV5-4 and TRBJ2-5, with 7 bases matching TRBD1. The CDR3 is 16 amino acids. From germline, CDR1 is SGHNT and CDR2 YYREEE (reference sequence). The J segment lost 2 bases and the V segment lost 4 bases, leaving 11 bases of the junction unmatched. CDR3 sequence (DNA): TGTGCCAGCAGCCCGGCCGGGGACAGACAACAAGAGACCCAGTACTTC. Translating gives CASSPAGDRQQETQYF.

The rearrangement links TRBV9 to TRBJ2-5; D may be TRBD1 or TRBD2 (5 bases each). V lost 2 bases to trimming and J lost 1 base, with 12 bases between them. Germline CDR1 and CDR2: SGDLS and YYNGEE. The CDR3 consists of 15 residues. In DNA form, the CDR3 reads TGTGCCAGCAGCGTGGGGACGGCGACCCAAGAGACCCAGTACTTC. Its protein is CASSVGTATQETQYF. Looking up the rest from reference TRBV9 and TRBJ2-5 gives the full variable domain: DSGVTQTPKHLITATGQRVTLRCSPRSGDLSVYWYQQSLDQGLQFLIQYYNGEERAKGNILERFSAQQFPDLHSELNLSSLELGDSALYFCASSVGTATQETQYFGPGTRLLVL.

The chain employs TRBV27 and TRBJ2-2, with D uncertain. With 10 bases removed from V and 1 base from J, the gap between germline ends came to 10 bases. The germline V gene encodes CDR1 MNHEY and CDR2 SMNVEV (reference sequence). The CDR3 runs 13 residues. The DNA of the CDR3 is TGTGCCATCCGAAAAGGGAACACCGGGGAGCTGTTTTTT. Encoded protein: CAIRKGNTGELFF.

The chain couples TRBV6-4 to TRBJ2-2, with D perhaps matching TRBD2 (6 bases). V lost 1 base and J 5 bases, leaving 17 bases between the germline ends. This CDR3 comprises 17 residues. The germline V gene encodes CDR1 MRHNA and CDR2 SNTAGT. The CDR3 DNA sequence: TGTGCCAGCAGTGACTACGACGGGGGTGAGGGAACCGGGGAGCTGTTTTTT. Protein: CASSDYDGGEGTGELFF.

This clone was recorded once. The chain uses TRBV6-1 and TRBJ1-2; 9 bases agree with TRBD1. The V gene end was trimmed by 3 bases and the J gene end by 4 bases; junction bases not matched to a gene: 6. The CDR3 runs to 15 residues. Germline loops: CDR1 MNHNS, CDR2 SASEGT. CDR3 bases: TGTGCCAGCAGTGAGGCTCGGGACAGGGTCTATGGCTACACCTTC. This codes for CASSEARDRVYGYTF.

V usage is TRBV7-2 and J usage is TRBJ2-7; no firm D call. The germline V and J ends were trimmed by 4 bases and 1 base, with 8 bases remaining between them. The germline gives CDR1 SGHTA, CDR2 FQGNSA. CDR3 size: 13 residues. The chain's CDR3 is CASSSSPSYEQYF. CDR3 nucleotide sequence: TGTGCCAGCAGCTCCAGTCCATCCTACGAGCAGTACTTC.

The chain couples TRBV7-8 to TRBJ2-1; the match to TRBD2 covers 10 bases. Germline V CDR1 and CDR2: SGHVS, FQNEAQ. Unmatched junction bases numbered 11, after V lost 1 base and J lost 8 bases. The CDR3 is 17 amino acids. The CDR3: CASSLGRRAGGQDEQFF. The CDR3 DNA follows: TGTGCCAGCAGCTTAGGGAGAAGAGCGGGGGGGCAGGATGAGCAGTTCTTC. The entire variable domain, with the rest obtained from reference TRBV7-8 and TRBJ2-1, is as follows: GAGVSQSPRYKVAKRGQDVALRCDPISGHVSLFWYQQALGQGPEFLTYFQNEAQLDKSGLPSDRFFAERPEGSVSTLKIQRTQQEDSAVYLCASSLGRRAGGQDEQFFGPGTRLTVL.

This chain links TRBV11-1 with TRBJ1-2; 9 nucleotides line up with TRBD1. This CDR3 is built from 14 residues. The germline CDR1 and CDR2 sequences are SGHAT and FQDESV (reference sequence). After removal of 7 bases from V and 6 bases from J, the junction contained 9 bases not matched to a gene. CDR3 bases: TGTGCCAGCACCCGGGACAGGGACGGAGATGGCTACACCTTC. Residues: CASTRDRDGDGYTF.

The chain is built from TRBV5-6 and TRBJ1-5; D remains unclear. The CDR3 is made up of 14 amino acids. Germline CDR1 and CDR2: SGHDT and YYEEEE. The V end was cut by 2 bases, the J end by 0 bases, with 6 bases between. CDR3 residues: CASSLGHSNQPQHF. CDR3 coding DNA: TGTGCCAGCAGCTTAGGGCATAGCAATCAGCCCCAGCATTTT.

V and J are TRBV19 and TRBJ1-5, with TRBD1 as a possible D gene (5 bases). The V and J ends lost 4 bases and 1 base respectively, with 14 bases between them. Germline V gene sequence: CDR1 LNHDA, CDR2 SQIVND (reference sequence). The length of the CDR3 is 16 residues. The CDR3 region is CASSTLPDRSNQPQHF. The CDR3 DNA sequence: TGTGCCAGTAGTACACTCCCCGACAGAAGCAATCAGCCCCAGCATTTT.

Comment on this clone: This CDR3 is also generated by other DNA sequences in the sample. The V and J genes are TRBV18 and TRBJ1-5; D gene ambiguous. CDR3 length equals 13 residues. In germline, CDR1 is KGHSH, CDR2 LQKENI. Trimming stripped 3 bases from V and 1 base from J, with 4 bases between. CDR3 region: CASSPGSNQPQHF. The CDR3 DNA is TGTGCCAGCTCACCTGGAAGCAATCAGCCCCAGCATTTT.

The chain has TRBV5-1 and TRBJ1-1; D not certain. The germline V gene encodes CDR1 SGHRS and CDR2 YFSETQ. The CDR3 consists of 14 residues. Trimming cost V 0 bases and J 7 bases, with 13 bases left between them. The CDR3 DNA sequence: TGCGCCAGCAGCTTGGGGGTCGGGTATGGTGAAGCTTTCTTT. It yields the protein CASSLGVGYGEAFF. Complete variable domain (other parts from reference TRBV5-1 and TRBJ1-1): KAGVTQTPRYLIKTRGQQVTLSCSPISGHRSVSWYQQTPGQGLQFLFEYFSETQRNKGNFPGRFSGRQFSNSRSEMNVSTLELGDSALYLCASSLGVGYGEAFFGQGTRLTVV.

This clone was recorded once. The chain joins TRBV6-5 to TRBJ2-4; 7 bases are a match to TRBD1. The CDR3 has 13 amino acids. Germline CDR1 MNHEY, CDR2 SVGAGI. V gave up 8 bases and J gave up 5 bases; unmatched junction bases: 6. In DNA, the CDR3 is TGTGCCAGCCCCCCGGGACAGCAAAACATTCAGTACTTC. Its protein product is CASPPGQQNIQYF.

The chain employs TRBV6-4 and TRBJ1-2, with a weak D call TRBD1 (5 bases). The V gene lost 6 bases and the J gene lost 8 bases, with 13 bases spanning the gap. The germline V gene encodes CDR1 MRHNA and CDR2 SNTAGT. The CDR3 runs to 12 residues. The CDR3 DNA reads TGTGCCAGCAGCAGGGAAGGAGGAGGCTACACCTTC. Translating gives CASSREGGGYTF.